This T cell receptor beta chain was retrieved from a study of T cells in Graves' hyperthyroidism and ophthalmopathy. The CDR3 extends over 13 amino acids. CDR1 and CDR2 (germline): DFQATT, SNEGSKA (reference sequence). Trimming removed 5 bases from V and 0 bases from J, with 11 bases in between. Researchers took RNA transcripts and amplified the TCR beta CDR3 regions from them. During a first-round RT-PCR of the TCR CDR3, the HTBI primer set was used. From the multiplex PCR reads, TCRdb called clonotypes with MiXCR, one entry per CDR3 protein. The sample contains fewer than 250,000 distinct CDR3 sequences, approximately 25% of which appear only once.

The gene calls are TRBV20-1 and TRBJ2-7, with D possibly being TRBD1 or TRBD2 (6 bases each). The specimen was blood. This sequence was found in a woman aged 40 to 50 with Graves' ophthalmopathy. CDR3 nucleotide sequence: TGCAGTGCTCGGGGGCCCTACTCCTACGAGCAGTACTTC. Protein sequence: CSARGPYSYEQYF.